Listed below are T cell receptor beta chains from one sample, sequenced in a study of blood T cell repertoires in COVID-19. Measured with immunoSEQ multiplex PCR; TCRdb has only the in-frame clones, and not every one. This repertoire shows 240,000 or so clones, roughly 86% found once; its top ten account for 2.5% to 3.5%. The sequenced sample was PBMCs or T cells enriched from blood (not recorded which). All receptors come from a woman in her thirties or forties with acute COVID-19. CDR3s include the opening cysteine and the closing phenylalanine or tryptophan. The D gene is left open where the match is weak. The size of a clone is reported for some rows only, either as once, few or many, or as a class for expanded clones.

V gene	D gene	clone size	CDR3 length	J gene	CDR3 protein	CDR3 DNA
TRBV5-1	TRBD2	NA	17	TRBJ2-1	CASMLHRTSGHSVKQFF	TGCGCCAGCATGCTACATAGGACTAGCGGGCACTCCGTGAAGCAGTTCTTC
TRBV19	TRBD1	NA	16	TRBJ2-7	CASSIGDRLSSYEQYF	TGTGCCAGTAGTATAGGGGACAGGTTAAGCTCCTACGAGCAGTACTTC
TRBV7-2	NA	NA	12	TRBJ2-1	CASSLPLVEQFF	TGTGCCAGCAGCTTACCACTAGTCGAGCAGTTCTTC
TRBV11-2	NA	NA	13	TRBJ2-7	CASYSGGLNEQYF	TGTGCCAGCTACTCAGGAGGTCTCAACGAGCAGTACTTC
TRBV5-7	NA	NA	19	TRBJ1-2	CASSHSSVRPGITNYGYTF	TGTGCCAGCAGCCACAGCTCGGTTCGGCCAGGGATAACTAACTATGGCTACACCTTC
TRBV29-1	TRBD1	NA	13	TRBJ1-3	CSVAGGSGNTIYF	TGCAGCGTCGCAGGGGGCTCTGGAAACACCATATATTTT
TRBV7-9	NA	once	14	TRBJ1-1	CASSFAGENTEAFF	TGTGCCAGCAGCTTTGCAGGGGAGAACACTGAAGCTTTCTTT
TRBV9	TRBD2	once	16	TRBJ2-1	CASSVTGTSANNEQFF	TGTGCCAGCAGCGTCACCGGGACTAGCGCAAACAATGAGCAGTTCTTC
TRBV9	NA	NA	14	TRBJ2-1	CASSPGTFYNEQFF	TGTGCCAGCAGCCCCGGGACTTTTTACAATGAGCAGTTCTTC
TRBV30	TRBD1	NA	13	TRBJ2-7	CAWSTGDNYEQYF	TGTGCCTGGAGCACAGGGGACAACTACGAGCAGTACTTC
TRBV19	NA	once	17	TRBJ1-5	CASSIDRGGKISQPQHF	TGTGCCAGTAGTATCGATCGCGGCGGAAAGATAAGTCAGCCCCAGCATTTT
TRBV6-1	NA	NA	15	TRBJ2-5	CASSEEGRRAETQYF	TGTGCCAGCAGTGAAGAGGGCAGGCGGGCAGAGACCCAGTACTTC
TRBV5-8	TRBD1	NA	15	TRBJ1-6	CASSIRPGGNSPLHF	TGTGCCAGCAGCATCCGGCCAGGGGGTAATTCACCCCTCCACTTT
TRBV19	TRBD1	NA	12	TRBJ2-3	CASSDRGDTQYF	TGTGCCAGTAGCGACAGGGGCGATACGCAGTATTTT
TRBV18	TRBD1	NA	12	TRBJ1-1	CASSGQGTEAFF	TGTGCCAGCTCTGGACAGGGAACTGAAGCTTTCTTT
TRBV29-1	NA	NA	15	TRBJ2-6	CSVEAGFSGANVLTF	TGCAGCGTTGAAGCGGGATTCTCTGGGGCCAACGTCCTGACTTTC
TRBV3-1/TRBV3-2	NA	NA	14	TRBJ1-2	CASSRGTLLEGYTF	TGTGCCAGCAGCCGAGGGACACTTCTTGAGGGCTACACCTTC
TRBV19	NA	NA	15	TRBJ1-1	CASSIADRRNTEAFF	TGTGCCAGTAGTATAGCGGACAGAAGAAACACTGAAGCTTTCTTT
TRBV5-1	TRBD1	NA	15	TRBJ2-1	CASSFGTGGSYEQFF	TGCGCCAGCAGCTTCGGGACAGGGGGATCCTATGAGCAGTTCTTC
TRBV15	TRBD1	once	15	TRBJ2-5	CATSKGGQDQETQYF	TGTGCCACCAGCAAAGGAGGACAGGACCAAGAGACCCAGTACTTC
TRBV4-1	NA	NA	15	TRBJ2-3	CASSQAQESTDTQYF	TGCGCCAGCAGCCAGGCGCAGGAAAGCACAGATACGCAGTATTTT
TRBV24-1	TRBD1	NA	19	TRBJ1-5	CATSDTSDRDHYSNQPQHF	TGTGCCACCAGTGATACCTCGGACAGGGACCATTATAGCAATCAGCCCCAGCATTTT
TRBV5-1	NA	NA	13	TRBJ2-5	CASSLWPLETQYF	TGCGCCAGCAGCTTGTGGCCCCTAGAGACCCAGTACTTC
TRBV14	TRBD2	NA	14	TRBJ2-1	CASRHSGSGNEQFF	TGTGCCAGCAGACATAGCGGGAGTGGGAATGAGCAGTTCTTC
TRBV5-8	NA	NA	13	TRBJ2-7	CASRLGTGPKQYF	TGTGCCAGCAGATTGGGAACAGGGCCAAAGCAGTACTTC
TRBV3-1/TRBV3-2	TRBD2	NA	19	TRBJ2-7	CASSPVTGTSGTPLYEQYF	TGTGCCAGCAGCCCCGTAACTGGGACTAGCGGGACCCCCCTTTACGAGCAGTACTTC
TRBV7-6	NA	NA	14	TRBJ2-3	CASSLRTGTDTQYF	TGTGCCAGCAGCTTACGTACGGGCACAGATACGCAGTATTTT
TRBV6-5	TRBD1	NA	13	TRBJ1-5	CASRQGANQPQHF	TGTGCCAGCAGACAGGGGGCCAATCAGCCCCAGCATTTT
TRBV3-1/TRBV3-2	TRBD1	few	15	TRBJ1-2	CASSPRGLKVYGYTF	TGTGCCAGCAGCCCCAGGGGGCTAAAGGTCTATGGCTACACCTTC
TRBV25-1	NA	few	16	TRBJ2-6	CASAYRGGSGANVLTF	TGTGCCAGCGCCTACAGGGGGGGCTCTGGGGCCAACGTCCTGACTTTC
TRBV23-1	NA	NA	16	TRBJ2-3	CASSQLGGSNTDTQYF	TGCGCCAGCAGTCAATTGGGGGGTTCCAACACAGATACGCAGTATTTT
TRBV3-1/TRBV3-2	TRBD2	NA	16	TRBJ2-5	CASSHRTSGSEETQYF	TGTGCCAGCAGCCACCGGACTAGCGGGAGTGAAGAGACCCAGTACTTC
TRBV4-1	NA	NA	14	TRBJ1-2	CASSLRIGGYGYTF	TGCGCCAGCAGCCTTAGGATCGGGGGATATGGCTACACCTTC
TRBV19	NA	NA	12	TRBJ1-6	CASSLGHPPLHF	TGTGCCAGTAGTTTGGGGCATCCACCCCTCCACTTT
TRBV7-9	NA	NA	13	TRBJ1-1	CASSFPGDTEAFF	TGTGCCAGCAGCTTCCCAGGGGACACTGAAGCTTTCTTT
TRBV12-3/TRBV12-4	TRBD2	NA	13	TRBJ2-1	CASSFAGGAEQFF	TGTGCCAGCAGTTTCGCGGGAGGGGCTGAGCAGTTCTTC
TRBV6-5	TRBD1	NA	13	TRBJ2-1	CASSRTGTHEQFF	TGTGCCAGCAGTCGGACAGGGACCCATGAGCAGTTCTTC
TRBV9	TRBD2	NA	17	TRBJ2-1	CASSVEGLAGPYNEQFF	TGTGCCAGCAGCGTAGAGGGACTAGCGGGCCCCTACAATGAGCAGTTCTTC
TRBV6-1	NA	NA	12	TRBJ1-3	CASSEAPNTIYF	TGTGCCAGCAGTGAAGCCCCTAACACCATATATTTT
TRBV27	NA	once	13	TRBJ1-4	CASRGQGTEKLFF	TGTGCCAGCCGAGGGCAGGGGACTGAAAAACTGTTTTTT
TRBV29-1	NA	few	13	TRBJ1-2	CSVDSGQGYGYTF	TGCAGCGTTGATTCCGGGCAGGGCTATGGCTACACCTTC
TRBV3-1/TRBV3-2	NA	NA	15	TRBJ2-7	CASSQDVWRSYEQYF	TGTGCCAGCAGCCAAGATGTATGGCGGTCCTACGAGCAGTACTTC
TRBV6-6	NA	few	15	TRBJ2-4	CASSYSRGGKNIQYF	TGTGCCAGCAGTTACTCGCGGGGCGGGAAGAACATTCAGTACTTC
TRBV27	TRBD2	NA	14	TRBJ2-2	CASRMGLAGGELFF	TGTGCCAGCAGAATGGGACTAGCGGGCGGGGAGCTGTTTTTT
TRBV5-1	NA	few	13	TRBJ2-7	CASSLGYLYEQYF	TGCGCCAGCAGCTTGGGGTACCTATACGAGCAGTACTTC
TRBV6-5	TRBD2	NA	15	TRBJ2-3	CASITPGTRGDTQYF	TGTGCCAGCATCACGCCCGGGACTAGAGGAGATACGCAGTATTTT
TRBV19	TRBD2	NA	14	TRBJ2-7	CASSIRREMDEQYF	TGTGCCAGTAGTATAAGGCGGGAGATGGACGAGCAGTACTTC
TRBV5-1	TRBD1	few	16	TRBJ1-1	CASSPRQGITSTEAFF	TGCGCCAGCAGCCCTCGACAGGGTATCACCTCCACTGAAGCTTTCTTT
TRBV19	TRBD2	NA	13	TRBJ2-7	CASIGGRGYEQYF	TGTGCCAGTATTGGTGGGAGGGGCTACGAGCAGTACTTC